This T cell receptor (beta chain) was identified in a study of OX40 agonist ivuxolimab in advanced cancers. Whole-study context: Enrollees could have had prior anti-PD-1, anti-PD-L1 or anti-CTLA-4 therapy, which 35% to 40% had received. The study's findings and limits: CD8+ T cells were the subset that, on average, had more expanded clones than CD4+.

Clones were sequenced by immunoSEQ multiplex PCR, and TCRdb holds only the in-frame ones, with some missing. The table lists 39,000 or so clones, approximately 88% of them singletons. The CDR3 sequence is 15 residues long. Germline CDR1 reads SNHLY; CDR2 reads FYNNEI. The J segment lost 6 bases and the V segment lost 7 bases, leaving 15 bases of the junction unmatched. As concerns this clone: Its antigen is unknown.

This receptor was taken from an adult with an advanced solid tumor such as melanoma, head and neck, liver or kidney cancer. The source material was CD4+ or CD8+ T cells sorted from blood, sampled in a trial of the OX40 agonist ivuxolimab. The V call is TRBV2, the J call TRBJ2-7, with 7 bases identical to TRBD1. The CDR3 nucleotides read TGTGCCAGCACCCTGAATGTGAGACAGGGAATCGAGCAGTACTTC. It translates to CASTLNVRQGIEQYF.